This T cell receptor beta chain was documented in a study of OX40 agonist ivuxolimab in advanced cancers. This clone was seen once. TCRdb's table, derived via immunoSEQ multiplex PCR, lists solely in-frame clones and lacks some. The sample has some 69,000 clones, 91% seen once. The CDR3 is 15 amino acids. Germline CDR1 reads KGHSH; CDR2 reads LQKENI. V lost 6 bases, J lost 7 bases, and 9 bases stayed unmatched. This material consisted of CD4+ or CD8+ T cells sorted from blood, taken in a trial of the OX40 agonist ivuxolimab. The chain carries TRBV18 and TRBJ2-1; 10 bases line up with TRBD2. The sequence came from an adult with an advanced solid tumor such as melanoma, head and neck, liver or kidney cancer. The CDR3 DNA sequence: TGTGCCAGCTCCCCAACTAGCGGGATAGTTAATGAGCAGTTCTTC. This translates into CASSPTSGIVNEQFF.